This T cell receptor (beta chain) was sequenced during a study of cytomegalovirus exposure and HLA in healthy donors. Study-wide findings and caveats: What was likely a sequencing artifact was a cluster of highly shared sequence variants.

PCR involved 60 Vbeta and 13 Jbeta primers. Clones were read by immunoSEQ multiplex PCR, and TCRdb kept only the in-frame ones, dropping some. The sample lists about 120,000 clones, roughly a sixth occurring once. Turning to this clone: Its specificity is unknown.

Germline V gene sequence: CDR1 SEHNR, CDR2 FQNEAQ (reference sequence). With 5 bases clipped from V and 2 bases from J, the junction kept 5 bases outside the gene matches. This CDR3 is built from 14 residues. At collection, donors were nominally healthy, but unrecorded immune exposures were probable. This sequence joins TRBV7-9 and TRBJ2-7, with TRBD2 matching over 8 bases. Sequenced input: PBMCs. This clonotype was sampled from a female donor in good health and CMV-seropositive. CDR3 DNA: TGTGCCAGCAGCGTTAGCGGGAAACCCTACGAGCAGTACTTC. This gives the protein CASSVSGKPYEQYF.